Below, 4 T cell receptor beta chains from the same sample are listed, as sequenced in a study of blood T cells in healthy people across ages. The second PCR ran about 6 to 11 cycles with a sample-barcoded 5' primer and J-beta primers. TCRdb reanalysed the 5' RACE reads using MiXCR and keeps one entry per CDR3 protein. The sample contains roughly 800,000 distinct CDR3 sequences, about 53% of which appear only once. Sample: blood. Receptors originate from an elderly man in good health.

This clonotype came up a few times. The CDR3 loop reads CSAATALDEKLFF. The CDR3 bases are TGCAGCGCAGCGACAGCTTTGGATGAAAAACTGTTTTTT. V is TRBV29-1 and J is TRBJ1-4; possibly TRBD1 for D (5 bases). The ends were cut back, 7 bases at V and 6 bases at J, with 15 bases in the middle. The germline gives CDR1 SQVTM, CDR2 ANQGSEA. The CDR3 is 13 amino acids. The whole variable domain, filled in from reference TRBV29-1 and TRBJ1-4, reads SAVISQKPSRDICQRGTSLTIQCQVDSQVTMMFWYRQQPGQSLTLIATANQGSEATYESGFVIDKFPISRPNLTFSTLTVSNMSPEDSSIYLCSAATALDEKLFFGSGTQLSVL.

In DNA, the CDR3 is TGCGCCAGCAGCTTTGAGGGGCAGGGGAACTACGAGCAGTACTTC. This encodes CASSFEGQGNYEQYF. The chain uses TRBV5-1 and TRBJ2-7; maybe TRBD1 (6 bases). Trimming removed 2 bases at V and 3 bases at J, with 15 bases between. CDR3 length: 15 amino acids. Germline V gene sequence: CDR1 SGHRS, CDR2 YFSETQ.

This clonotype was observed a single time. This chain uses TRBV6-2 or TRBV6-3 with TRBJ2-1; tentative D call: TRBD2 (6 bases). The J call is in doubt because the DNA end fits TRBJ2-7 better. Germline loops: CDR1 MNHEY, CDR2 SVGEGT. The CDR3 length is 14 residues. The CDR3 DNA sequence: TGTGCCACCCGGTACGGCGGGGCCTCCTACGAGCAGTACTTC. Its protein product is CATRYGGASYEQYF.

The DNA for the CDR3 is TGCGCCAGCAGCTATGGATGGGTAGCCGACAATGAGCAGTTCTTC. The encoded protein is CASSYGWVADNEQFF. This chain uses TRBV5-1 with TRBJ2-1, with unresolved D. CDR1 is SGHRS and CDR2 is YFSETQ in the germline V gene. Trimming removed 3 bases from V and 5 bases from J, with 15 bases in between. The CDR3 is 15 residues long.